A single sample gave rise to the 28 T cell receptor beta chains below, sequenced in a study of blood T cells in healthy people across ages. The use of a sample-barcoded 5' primer and a J-beta primer mix characterized a second PCR of roughly 6 to 11 cycles. A single record per CDR3 protein comes from TCRdb applying MiXCR to the 5' RACE reads. The sample includes 1.5 million to 2 million distinct CDR3 sequences, roughly 28% seen only once; the top ten take 7% to 9%. Material for sequencing was blood. Receptors were obtained from a woman under 40 in good health.

This chain links TRBV2 with TRBJ1-5, with D unclear. Germline values: CDR1 SNHLY, CDR2 FYNNEI. The CDR3 totals 15 residues. V was trimmed by 1 base and J by 1 base, leaving 8 bases between them. The DNA of the CDR3 is TGTGCCAGCAGTGAAGTCGGCCCCAGCAATCAGCCCCAGCATTTT. Its translation: CASSEVGPSNQPQHF.

This clonotype was recorded a few times. The gene calls are TRBV7-2 and TRBJ1-1, with D possibly matching TRBD1 (5 bases). V shed 5 bases and J shed 3 bases, with 13 bases lying between them. This CDR3 is 14 amino acids long. Per germline, CDR1 SGHTA and CDR2 FQGNSA. As DNA, the CDR3 is TGTGCCAGCAGCGTATCATGGGGGGACACTGAAGCTTTCTTT. This gives the protein CASSVSWGDTEAFF.

This clonotype was seen ten or more times. The genes are TRBV25-1 and TRBJ2-5, with TRBD1 identical over 8 bases. The better agreement between TRBJ2-7 and the DNA end casts doubt on the J call. Germline V gives CDR1 MGHDK, CDR2 SYGVNS. This CDR3 has 14 amino acids. CDR3 bases: TGTGCCAGCAGTGGGCTGGGACAGGCTGCCGAGCAGTACTTC. It encodes CASSGLGQAAEQYF.

In the case of this clonotype: A much larger clone is a single base away; this may be a read error. V and J are TRBV7-2 and TRBJ2-7, with TRBD1 matching over 8 bases. Per the germline V gene, CDR1 is SGHTA and CDR2 is FQGNSA. The CDR3 is 14 residues long. The CDR3 region is CASSPQGAGYERYF. CDR3 in DNA: TGTGCCAGCAGCCCCCAGGGGGCGGGCTACGAGCGGTACTTC.

The chain combines TRBV14 with TRBJ1-6; 7 nucleotides match TRBD1. The CDR3 is 15 residues long. After removal of 2 bases from V and 8 bases from J, the junction contained 6 bases not matched to a gene. In germline, CDR1 is SGHDN, CDR2 FVKESK. In DNA, the CDR3 is TGTGCCAGCAGCCAATTGCAGGGGGTTCATTCACCCCTCCACTTT. Protein: CASSQLQGVHSPLHF.

This clonotype has just a few counts. This chain uses TRBV20-1 with TRBJ2-1, with D perhaps TRBD2 (5 bases). Germline loops: CDR1 DFQATT, CDR2 SNEGSKA (reference sequence). CDR3 size: 14 residues. Trimming pared 1 base from V and 1 base from J, leaving 8 bases between. The CDR3 region is CSARVRESYNEQFF. CDR3 coding DNA: TGCAGTGCTAGAGTTAGGGAGTCCTACAATGAGCAGTTCTTC.

Many counts were recorded for this clonotype. This chain links TRBV20-1 with TRBJ1-5; D may be TRBD1 (5 bases). The V gene lost 5 bases and the J gene lost 1 base, with 12 bases spanning the gap. CDR1 is DFQATT, CDR2 SNEGSKA, per germline (reference sequence). The CDR3 is made up of 14 amino acids. CDR3 sequence (DNA): TGCAGTGCTCCCGGGAGGGGAAGCAATCAGCCCCAGCATTTT. Translating it yields CSAPGRGSNQPQHF.

Ten or more counts support this clonotype. V gene TRBV5-1 combines with J gene TRBJ1-5; D is uncertain. The CDR3 loop spans 14 amino acids. Germline V gene sequence: CDR1 SGHRS, CDR2 YFSETQ. V lost 2 bases and J 7 bases, leaving 13 bases between the germline ends. The CDR3 loop is CASSFRGGEQPQHF. CDR3 nucleotide sequence: TGCGCCAGCAGCTTCCGGGGAGGAGAACAGCCCCAGCATTTT. The full variable domain, with the rest looked up from reference TRBV5-1 and TRBJ1-5, is KAGVTQTPRYLIKTRGQQVTLSCSPISGHRSVSWYQQTPGQGLQFLFEYFSETQRNKGNFPGRFSGRQFSNSRSEMNVSTLELGDSALYLCASSFRGGEQPQHFGDGTRLSIL.

The J gene is TRBJ2-4, the V gene TRBV30; the D gene is possibly TRBD2 (7 bases). The V and J ends lost 4 bases and 6 bases respectively, with 25 bases between them. Looked up from germline, CDR1 is GTSNPN and CDR2 is SVGIG (reference sequence). The CDR3 is 17 amino acids. As DNA, the CDR3 is TGTGCCTGGACCCCCGGTCGCGGCCTAAGGGGGGGAAACATTCAGTACTTC. This gives the protein CAWTPGRGLRGGNIQYF.

This clonotype has just a few counts. The V call is TRBV5-6, the J call TRBJ1-6, with D perhaps matching TRBD1 (5 bases). The V gene lost 5 bases and the J gene lost 1 base, with 19 bases spanning the gap. CDR1 and CDR2 from the germline V gene are SGHDT and YYEEEE. CDR3 size: 18 residues. In DNA, the CDR3 is TGTGCCAGCAGGTCGGGGCGCGCGGGGGGATCCTATAATTCACCCCTCCACTTT. This translates into CASRSGRAGGSYNSPLHF. Looking up the rest from reference TRBV5-6 and TRBJ1-6 gives the full variable domain: DAGVTQSPTHLIKTRGQQVTLRCSPKSGHDTVSWYQQALGQGPQFIFQYYEEEERQRGNFPDRFSGHQFPNYSSELNVNALLLGDSALYLCASRSGRAGGSYNSPLHFGNGTRLTVT.

This chain joins TRBV7-2 and TRBJ2-3, with 10 bases lining up with TRBD2. Germline V lookup: CDR1 SGHTA, CDR2 FQGNSA. The V gene end was trimmed by 4 bases and the J gene end by 3 bases; junction bases not matched to a gene: 13. The CDR3 is made up of 18 amino acids. The CDR3 sequence is CASSYKPLAGVGTDTQYF. The DNA for the CDR3 is TGTGCCAGCAGCTACAAGCCGCTAGCGGGAGTGGGGACAGATACGCAGTATTTT.

The rearrangement uses TRBV5-1 and TRBJ2-2; the match to TRBD2 covers 10 bases. Germline-derived CDR1 and CDR2 are SGHRS and YFSETQ. With V trimmed by 2 bases and J by 6 bases, 7 bases remained unmatched. The CDR3 is 16 residues long. The CDR3 DNA reads as TGCGCCAGCAGCTTCACACTAGCGGGGATACCCGGGGAGCTGTTTTTT. Translation gives CASSFTLAGIPGELFF.

The chain recombines TRBV7-7 with TRBJ2-1, with 9 bases fitting TRBD2. Germline V gene sequence: CDR1 SSHAT, CDR2 FNYEAQ (reference sequence). V lost 5 bases and J lost 2; bases outside the gene matches: 4. This CDR3 comprises 15 residues. This CDR3 reads CASSTERGAYNEQFF. CDR3 coding DNA: TGTGCCAGCAGCACCGAGCGGGGGGCCTACAATGAGCAGTTCTTC.

Note on this clonotype: This clone may be a read error of a much larger clone one base away. V and J are TRBV12-3 or TRBV12-4 and TRBJ2-4, with unresolved D. The CDR3 covers 13 residues. Trimming shortened V by 1 base and J by 1 base, and 2 bases separated the two germline ends. CDR3 protein: CASSLVAKNIQYF. The CDR3 coding sequence is TGTGCCAGCAGTTTAGTGGCCAAAAACATTCAGTACTTC.

This CDR3 is CRVRGGRTEAFF. The CDR3 DNA is TGCAGGGTCCGGGGGGGTCGAACTGAAGCTTTCTTT. The V gene is TRBV20-1, the J gene TRBJ1-1, with D perhaps matching TRBD1 (5 bases). CDR3 length: 12 residues. Germline CDR1 and CDR2: DFQATT and SNEGSKA (reference sequence).

There are many counts of this clonotype. As DNA, the CDR3 is TGTGCCAGCAGGGGGGGACAGGTCGGGTACGAGCAGTACTTC. It codes for CASRGGQVGYEQYF. V gene TRBV28 combines with J gene TRBJ2-7; 8 positions match TRBD1. Trimming cost V 6 bases and J 4 bases; bases outside gene matches: 8. This CDR3 is built from 14 residues. Germline assignment: CDR1 MDHEN and CDR2 SYDVKM.

The chain couples TRBV3-1 to TRBJ2-1; D call uncertain. CDR1 and CDR2 from the germline V gene are LGHDT and YNNKEL (reference sequence). This CDR3 is built from 15 residues. Trimming took off 1 base at V and 0 bases at J, with 7 bases between the two ends. The CDR3 nucleotides read TGTGCCAGCAGCCAAGGTCGACCCTCCTACAATGAGCAGTTCTTC. Amino acid sequence: CASSQGRPSYNEQFF.

The J gene is TRBJ1-1, the V gene TRBV29-1; no definite D call. Trimming pared 2 bases from V and 1 base from J, leaving 8 bases between. This CDR3 contains 13 residues. The V gene's germline CDR1 is SQVTM and CDR2 ANQGSEA. CDR3 DNA: TGCAGCGTTGAATCCGCCAGGAACACTGAAGCTTTCTTT. Its translation is CSVESARNTEAFF.

This chain links TRBV7-9 with TRBJ1-6; D is undetermined. The CDR3 is 12 residues long. The germline gives CDR1 SEHNR, CDR2 FQNEAQ (reference sequence). V lost 8 bases, J lost 9 bases, and 11 bases lay in between. CDR3 protein: CASSTPGSPLHF. CDR3 DNA: TGTGCCAGCTCCACTCCGGGTTCACCCCTCCACTTT.

This clonotype occurred many times. The chain couples TRBV24-1 to TRBJ2-3; 12 bases map to TRBD2. Germline CDR1 and CDR2: KGHDR and SFDVKD. There are 18 residues in the CDR3. After removal of 3 bases from V and 6 bases from J, the junction contained 12 bases not matched to a gene. The chain's CDR3 is CATSDPRLAGEGRDTQYF. The CDR3 nucleotides read TGTGCCACCAGTGATCCGAGACTAGCGGGGGAGGGGAGGGATACGCAGTATTTT.

Turning to this clonotype: This may arise from a read error, as a much more abundant clone is one base away. The chain couples TRBV4-1 to TRBJ2-1; the D call may be TRBD1 or TRBD2 (5 bases each). Per germline, CDR1 MGHRA and CDR2 YSYEKL. The CDR3 is made up of 16 amino acids. In nucleotides, the CDR3 is TGCGTCAGCAGCCAATGGGTTGGGGGCTCCTACAATGAGCAGTTCTTC. Encoded protein: CVSSQWVGGSYNEQFF.

This clonotype has just one count. V is TRBV7-2 and J is TRBJ2-5, with 10 bases identical to TRBD2. CDR3 length equals 17 residues. V gave up 5 bases and J gave up 3 bases; unmatched junction bases: 12. The germline CDR1 and CDR2 sequences are SGHTA and FQGNSA. In nucleotides, the CDR3 is TGTGCCAGCAGCGACCCTAGCGGGAGCTTATTTGAAGAGACCCAGTACTTC. Its protein is CASSDPSGSLFEETQYF.

This clonotype showed up many times. The chain has TRBV3-1 and TRBJ1-2; 7 bases are a match to TRBD1. The V gene end was trimmed by 1 base and the J gene end by 2 bases; junction bases not matched to a gene: 4. Per germline, CDR1 LGHDT and CDR2 YNNKEL (reference sequence). CDR3 length: 15 amino acids. CDR3 coding DNA: TGTGCCAGCAGCCAAGGGACAGGACTAAACTATGGCTACACCTTC. Its translation: CASSQGTGLNYGYTF.

This clonotype was seen a handful of times. This sequence joins TRBV10-3 and TRBJ2-3; possible D gene TRBD1, 5 bases. CDR3 length equals 15 residues. Trimming removed 0 bases from V and 2 bases from J, with 9 bases in between. CDR1 and CDR2 from the germline V gene are ENHRY and SYGVKD. In DNA, the CDR3 is TGTGCCATCAGTGAGTCACAGGCCTACACAGATACGCAGTATTTT. It encodes CAISESQAYTDTQYF.

The table lists this clonotype with a few counts. At one of its ends the junction is not consistent with the germline gene, which may arise from a read error. The genes are TRBV6-4 and TRBJ2-1, with TRBD2 as a possible D gene (6 bases). The length of the CDR3 is 15 residues. Germline assignment: CDR1 MRHNA and CDR2 SNTAGT. As DNA, the CDR3 is TGTGCCAGCATTGACGGGAGTGGGTTGTGCAATGAGCAGTTCTTC. This codes for CASIDGSGLCNEQFF.

The CDR3 is CASTLWFAGRRETQYF. Here the CDR3 DNA reads TGTGCCAGCACCCTATGGTTCGCTGGACGAAGGGAGACCCAGTACTTC. The chain is built from TRBV7-9 and TRBJ2-5; no clear D. Germline V lookup: CDR1 SEHNR, CDR2 FQNEAQ (reference sequence). This CDR3 is built from 16 residues. Trimming pared 7 bases from V and 5 bases from J, leaving 23 bases between.

The chain recombines TRBV24-1 with TRBJ2-1; 9 bases map to TRBD2. The length of the CDR3 is 17 residues. The junction had 10 bases not matched to a gene; V was cut back by 0 bases and J by 8 bases. Germline CDR1 KGHDR, CDR2 SFDVKD. CDR3 region: CATSDLWASGNLHEQFF. The CDR3 bases are TGTGCCACCAGTGATTTGTGGGCTAGCGGGAACCTCCATGAGCAGTTCTTC.

The chain recombines TRBV12-3 or TRBV12-4 with TRBJ2-7, with D maybe TRBD1 (6 bases). The CDR3 contains 12 residues. V was shortened by 4 bases and J by 5 bases, with 9 bases between the two germline ends. The CDR3 is CASSSAGDEQYF. CDR3 in DNA: TGTGCCAGCAGTTCCGCAGGGGACGAGCAGTACTTC.